This T cell receptor (beta chain) was profiled in a study of Graves' ophthalmopathy and Graves' hyperthyroidism. Study results and limitations: Distinction of ophthalmopathy from stable hyperthyroidism by a 13-signature model reached 87.88% sensitivity and roughly 81% specificity.

The germline V gene has CDR1 MGHDK and CDR2 SYGVNS. This CDR3 contains 14 residues. V shed 8 bases and J 2 bases; nucleotides not matched to a gene: 7. In the case of this clonotype: Its antigen remains unknown.

The authors amplified TCR beta CDR3 regions, and they did so from RNA transcripts for repertoire sequencing. First-round RT-PCR with HTBI primers preceded a second-round multiplex PCR. MiXCR, run by TCRdb on the multiplex PCR reads, gives a single entry per CDR3 protein. The table has tens of thousands of distinct CDR3 sequences, roughly half seen once. This clonotype originated in an adult woman with Graves' ophthalmopathy. What was sequenced was peripheral blood. This rearrangement joins TRBV25-1 to TRBJ2-7; 9 bases are a match to TRBD2. CDR3 nucleotide sequence: TGTGCCAGCCGGCCAGCGGGAGGCCCCTACGAGCAGTACTTC. Translating gives CASRPAGGPYEQYF.